One sample yielded the 8 T cell receptor beta chains listed below, sequenced in a study of blood T cell repertoires in COVID-19. Method: immunoSEQ multiplex PCR; TCRdb's copy keeps in-frame clones and lacks some. The sample holds more than 120,000 clones; more than 70% are singletons and the top ten take around 1.6%. The sequenced sample consisted of peripheral blood. Receptors were obtained from a human donor in a cohort sampled during active COVID-19.

The rearrangement links TRBV27 to TRBJ1-5, with 7 positions matching TRBD1. Germline lookup yields CDR1 MNHEY and CDR2 SMNVEV (reference sequence). The CDR3 runs 15 residues. Losses at the gene ends were 6 bases for V and 2 bases for J; bases not matched to a gene: 7. The CDR3 nucleotides are TGTGCCAGCAGACCGGGACAGAGGGGCAATCAGCCCCAGCATTTT. Its translation: CASRPGQRGNQPQHF.

This chain links TRBV10-3 with TRBJ2-1; D unresolved. The V and J ends lost 5 bases and 3 bases respectively, with 8 bases between them. From germline, CDR1 is ENHRY and CDR2 SYGVKD. The CDR3 is 13 amino acids. CDR3 sequence reads: CAISKQLYNEQFF. CDR3 in DNA: TGTGCCATCAGTAAACAGCTCTACAATGAGCAGTTCTTC.

The V and J genes are TRBV30 and TRBJ1-5; no firm D call. Per the germline V gene, CDR1 is GTSNPN and CDR2 is SVGIG (reference sequence). Trimming removed 0 bases at V and 1 base at J, with 19 bases between. CDR3 length: 18 residues. The DNA of the CDR3 is TGTGCCTGGAGTGTATATGAACAGTTAGGTAGAAGCAATCAGCCCCAGCATTTT. Residues: CAWSVYEQLGRSNQPQHF.

The chain carries TRBV19 and TRBJ1-1; D uncertain. Trimming removed 4 bases at V and 11 bases at J, with 14 bases between. The CDR3 is 12 residues long. Germline loops: CDR1 LNHDA, CDR2 SQIVND (reference sequence). The DNA for the CDR3 is TGTGCCAGTAGTACCGGGGAGAGTTGGGCTTTCTTT. Its translation: CASSTGESWAFF.

The chain combines TRBV16 with TRBJ1-1, with 7 bases lining up with TRBD1. Unmatched junction bases numbered 8, after V lost 0 bases and J lost 4 bases. Germline V gives CDR1 KGHSY, CDR2 FQNENV. The CDR3 consists of 16 residues. CDR3 sequence reads: CASSQSYNRGTTEAFF. The CDR3 DNA follows: TGTGCCAGCAGCCAATCGTATAACAGGGGAACCACTGAAGCTTTCTTT. Based on the CDR3 plus reference TRBV16 and TRBJ1-1, the full variable domain is GEEVAQTPKHLVRGEGQKAKLYCAPIKGHSYVFWYQQVLKNEFKFLISFQNENVFDETGMPKERFSAKCLPNSPCSLEIQATKLEDSAVYFCASSQSYNRGTTEAFFGQGTRLTVV.

In this sample, this clone turned up once. The rearrangement uses TRBV21-1 and TRBJ1-1. TRBV21-1 is assigned pseudogene status. The CDR3 contains 9 residues. The CDR3, as DNA: TGTGCCAGCAGCTTTAGAGCTTTCTTT. This sequence encodes CASSFRAFF.

The V call is TRBV9, the J call TRBJ2-2; maybe TRBD1 (6 bases). Trimming took 0 bases from V and 3 from J, leaving 15 bases between them. The CDR3 extends over 17 amino acids. Looked up from germline, CDR1 is SGDLS and CDR2 is YYNGEE. The CDR3 DNA reads as TGTGCCAGCAGCGTAGCAACAGGGCGGCCGGACACCGGGGAGCTGTTTTTT. Its translation: CASSVATGRPDTGELFF. The full variable domain, rest sourced from reference TRBV9 and TRBJ2-2, is DSGVTQTPKHLITATGQRVTLRCSPRSGDLSVYWYQQSLDQGLQFLIQYYNGEERAKGNILERFSAQQFPDLHSELNLSSLELGDSALYFCASSVATGRPDTGELFFGEGSRLTVL.

J is TRBJ1-4 and V is TRBV5-1; no clear D gene. CDR1 and CDR2 from the germline V gene are SGHRS and YFSETQ. The ends were cut back, 0 bases at V and 0 bases at J, with 9 bases in the middle. This CDR3 spans 16 amino acids. This CDR3 reads CASSLVMAATNEKLFF. DNA for the CDR3: TGCGCCAGCAGCTTGGTGATGGCAGCAACTAATGAAAAACTGTTTTTT.